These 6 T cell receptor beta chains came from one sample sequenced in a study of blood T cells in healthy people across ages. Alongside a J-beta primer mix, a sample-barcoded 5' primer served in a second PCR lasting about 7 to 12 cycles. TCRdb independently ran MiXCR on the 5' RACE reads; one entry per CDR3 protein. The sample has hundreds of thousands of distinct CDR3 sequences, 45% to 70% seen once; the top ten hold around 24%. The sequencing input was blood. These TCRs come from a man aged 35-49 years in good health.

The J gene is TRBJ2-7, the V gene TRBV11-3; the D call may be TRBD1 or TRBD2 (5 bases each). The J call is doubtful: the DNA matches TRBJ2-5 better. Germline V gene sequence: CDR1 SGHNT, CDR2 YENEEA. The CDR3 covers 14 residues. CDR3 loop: CASSQGRGSETQYF. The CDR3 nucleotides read TGTGCCAGCAGCCAGGGCCGGGGATCGGAGACCCAGTACTTC.

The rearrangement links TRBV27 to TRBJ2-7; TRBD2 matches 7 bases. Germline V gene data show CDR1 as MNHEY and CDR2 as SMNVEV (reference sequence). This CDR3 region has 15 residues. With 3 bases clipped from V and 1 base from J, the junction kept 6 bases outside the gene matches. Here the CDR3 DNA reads TGTGCCAGCAGTTTGAGGGGCGGGGGATCCTACGAGCAGTACTTC. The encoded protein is CASSLRGGGSYEQYF.

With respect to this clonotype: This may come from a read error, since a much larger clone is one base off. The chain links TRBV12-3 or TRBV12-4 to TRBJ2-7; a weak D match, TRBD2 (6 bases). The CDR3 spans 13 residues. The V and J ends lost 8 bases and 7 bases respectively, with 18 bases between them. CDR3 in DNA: TGTGCCAGCGGTTCGGGAGTAAATGGTGAGCAGTACTTC. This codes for CASGSGVNGEQYF.

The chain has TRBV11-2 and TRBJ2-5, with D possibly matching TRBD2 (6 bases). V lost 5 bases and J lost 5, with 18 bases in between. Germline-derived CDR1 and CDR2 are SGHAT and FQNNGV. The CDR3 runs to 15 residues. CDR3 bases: TGTGCCAGCAGCCCGTCGGGACTCGTCCGGGAGACCCAGTACTTC. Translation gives CASSPSGLVRETQYF. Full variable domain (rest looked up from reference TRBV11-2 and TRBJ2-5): EAGVAQSPRYKIIEKRQSVAFWCNPISGHATLYWYQQILGQGPKLLIQFQNNGVVDDSQLPKDRFSAERLKGVDSTLKIQPAKLEDSAVYLCASSPSGLVRETQYFGPGTRLLVL.

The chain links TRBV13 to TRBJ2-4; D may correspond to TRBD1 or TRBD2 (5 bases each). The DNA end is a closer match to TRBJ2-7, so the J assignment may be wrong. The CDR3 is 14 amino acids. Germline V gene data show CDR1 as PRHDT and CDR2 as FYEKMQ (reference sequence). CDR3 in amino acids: CASSLSGTDYEQYF. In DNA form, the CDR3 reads TGTGCCAGCAGCTTATCCGGGACGGACTACGAGCAGTACTTC.

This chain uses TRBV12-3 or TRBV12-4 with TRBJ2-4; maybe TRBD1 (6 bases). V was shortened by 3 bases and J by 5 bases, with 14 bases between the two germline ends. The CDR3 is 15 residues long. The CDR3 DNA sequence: TGTGCCAGCAGTTTCAGGGGCCAAAGTCAAAACATTCAGTACTTC. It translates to CASSFRGQSQNIQYF.